The T cell receptor beta chain under discussion was sequenced for a study of Ad26.COV2.S vaccination and SARS-CoV-2 variants. About the study: It was the COV1001 Ad26.COV2.S trial arm that included the donor. Regarding the study as a whole: From the TCR breadth and depth analyses, total T cell responses may have been underestimated.

Looked up from germline, CDR1 is SGDLS and CDR2 is YYNGEE. The CDR3 has 16 amino acids. V dropped 5 bases and J dropped 7; count of bases not matched to a gene: 10. TCRdb's copy holds only in-frame clones and misses some; the assay was immunoSEQ multiplex PCR. Here the sample spans 360,000 or so clones, around 89% being singletons. Worth noting for this clone: Its antigen is not known.

Treatment indicated: approximately 18 received Ad26.COV2.S at low or high dose, single or two shots; about 5 received placebo; per-sample allocation not given. Sampling occurred on day 63 after the first vaccine or placebo injection. Expressing Wuhan-strain SARS-CoV-2 spike, an Ad26 vector served as the vaccine. The starting material was peripheral blood, obtained in a trial of Ad26.COV2.S vaccine versus placebo. The chain is built from TRBV9 and TRBJ2-3, with 13 bases lining up with TRBD2. The origin of this receptor is a person aged 18-65 years who received the Ad26.COV2.S COVID-19 vaccine or a placebo. DNA of the CDR3: TGTGCCAGCAGAGCCCAACTAGCGGGAGGGCCATATACGCAGTATTTT. Translating gives CASRAQLAGGPYTQYF.